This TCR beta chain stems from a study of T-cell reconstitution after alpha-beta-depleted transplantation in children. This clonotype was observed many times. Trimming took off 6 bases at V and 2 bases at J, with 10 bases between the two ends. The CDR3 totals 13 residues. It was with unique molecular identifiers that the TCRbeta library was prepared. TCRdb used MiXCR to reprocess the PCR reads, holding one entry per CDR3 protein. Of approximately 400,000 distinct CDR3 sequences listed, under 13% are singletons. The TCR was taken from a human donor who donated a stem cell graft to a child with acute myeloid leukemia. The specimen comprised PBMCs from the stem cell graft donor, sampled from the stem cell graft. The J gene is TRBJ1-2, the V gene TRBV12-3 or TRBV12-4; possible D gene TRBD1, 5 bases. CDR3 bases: TGTGCCAGCAGACAACAGGAGAACTATGGCTACACCTTC. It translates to CASRQQENYGYTF.